This TCR beta chain was obtained from a study of regulatory T cells in long-lasting Graves disease. Findings of the study overall: The work looked only at peripheral blood and did not look at thyroid tissue. Those with persistent disease had in common more public clonotypes (fewer than 3,000) than new patients (about 970).

This clonotype was seen many times. The antigen remains unidentified. The sample's time point: persistent/refractory GD, antithyroid drugs over 5 years with positive TRAb. The TCR library was prepared using RNA isolated from PBMCs. Combining iRepertoire HTBI primers with Arm-PCR of CDR3 regions, the authors built TCR beta libraries. TCRdb called the multiplex PCR reads again in MiXCR, with one record for every CDR3 protein. The sample lists around 400,000 distinct CDR3 sequences; 20% to 25% were seen once. The clonotype comes from a woman in her thirties or forties with Graves disease. The material sequenced was peripheral blood mononuclear cells (PBMCs), taken when the disease was refractory, from a patient treated with antithyroid drugs.

The CDR3 coding sequence is TGCGCCAGCAGCTTGGAAGGCGGGAGCGTTTACGAGCAGTACTTC. This encodes CASSLEGGSVYEQYF. The chain carries TRBV5-1 and TRBJ2-7; 7 positions match TRBD2. Germline-derived CDR1 and CDR2 are SGHRS and YFSETQ. The CDR3 length is 15 residues. The V and J ends lost 0 bases and 4 bases, in that order; junction bases with no gene match: 7.